This entry describes one T cell receptor (beta chain). Its binding antigen is unknown. No much larger clone exists at a distance of one base, and base qualities are not known. This record belongs to a study of control samples from healthy donors and cancer patients (dated by TCRdb to the early 2020s). Libraries were built with the immunoSEQ multiplex PCR assay. What TCRdb holds here is the immuneACCESS table cut down to in-frame rearrangements. Part of the clones is not present; checked against another copy, under half of the missing clones reflect an unresolved V gene, and the others are unexplained. The sample table lists some 120,000 clones, over 75% of them with a count of one. Clones ranked in the top ten supply just under 3% of the sample. CDR1 and CDR2 are read off the germline V gene as MGHRA and YSYEKL. V is pruned by 1 base and J by 5 bases, leaving 7 bases of the junction without a gene match. The CDR3 has 15 amino acids, counting the end cysteine and phenylalanine. Just the 45-base CDR3 DNA is kept, in frame starting at base 1.

The chain links TRBV4-1 with TRBJ2-5; 7 junctional bases match TRBD1. This receptor was identified in a man in his 60s in good health. Source material: blood. DNA sequence: TGCGCCAGCAGCCAAGGTGACAGGGATTGGGAGACCCAGTACTTC. Translated, this is CASSQGDRDWETQYF.